This T cell receptor beta chain originates from a study of blood T cell repertoires in COVID-19. Turning to the study itself: Material from acute and convalescent COVID-19 was sourced from the United States, Italy and Spain. The analysed material was cDNA or gDNA that came from T cells, B-cell-depleted T cells, or PBMCs.

This CDR3 contains 14 residues. Per the authors' pipeline: Amplification from reference gene primers served as the basis for estimated nucleated cell counts. The table came from immunoSEQ multiplex PCR; TCRdb's copy has only in-frame clones and leaves some out. V, J and clone size are those of that table, while D and trimming were read from the DNA. The sample has hundreds of thousands of clones, 87% seen once. The sequencing input was peripheral blood. This chain links TRBV21-1 with TRBJ2-7; the table names TRBD1, a call not compared with the DNA. TRBV21-1 is described as a pseudogene. This sequence was found in a middle-aged woman who had recovered from COVID-19. The chain's CDR3 is CASSKGWTPYEQYF. DNA for the CDR3: TGTGCCAGCAGCAAAGGCTGGACACCCTACGAGCAGTACTTC.